A selection of T cell receptor beta chains follows, all from one sample in a study of cytomegalovirus exposure and HLA in healthy donors. Sequencing was performed with immunoSEQ multiplex PCR; in TCRdb, only in-frame clones are kept and a portion is missing. The table lists around 180,000 clones, over 75% of them singletons. What was sequenced was PBMCs. All receptors come from a woman between 50 and 59 years old in good health and CMV-seronegative. Both conserved end residues are part of each CDR3. The D gene is left open where the match is weak. Expanded clones get a size class; other rows say once, few or many, or leave the size out.

>NA|NA|TRBJ1-5|TRBV27
CASRDQGSGNQPQHF
TGTGCCAGCAGGGATCAGGGGTCGGGCAATCAGCCCCAGCATTTT
>TRBD1|NA|TRBJ1-2|TRBV2
CASGQTGTGGGYTF
TGTGCCAGCGGCCAAACCGGGACAGGGGGAGGCTACACCTTC
>TRBD2|NA|TRBJ2-5|TRBV7-7
CASSPGNMGGETQYF
TGTGCTAGCAGCCCGGGAAATATGGGGGGGGAGACCCAGTACTTC
>TRBD1|once|TRBJ1-2|TRBV7-2
CASSLKTGPNYGYTF
TGTGCCAGCAGCTTAAAGACAGGGCCTAACTATGGCTACACCTTC
>TRBD1|NA|TRBJ2-5|TRBV5-1
CASSFRTGGTETQYF
TGCGCCAGCAGCTTCCGGACAGGGGGCACTGAGACCCAGTACTTC
>TRBD2|NA|TRBJ2-3|TRBV5-4
CASSLGRSGRPSTDTQYF
TGTGCCAGCAGCTTGGGACGCAGCGGGAGGCCTAGCACAGATACGCAGTATTTT
>NA|few|TRBJ1-3|TRBV7-9
CASSLRSLGNTIYF
TGTGCCAGCAGCTTGAGATCACTAGGAAACACCATATATTTT
>TRBD2|NA|TRBJ2-1|TRBV5-4
CASSLGLAGGLTEQFF
TGTGCCAGCAGCTTGGGACTAGCGGGAGGTCTTACTGAGCAGTTCTTC
>NA|NA|TRBJ2-2|TRBV27
CASTNSRAPTGELFF
TGTGCCAGTACTAACTCCAGGGCCCCCACCGGGGAGCTGTTTTTT
>NA|NA|TRBJ2-2|TRBV6-5
CASSYPRGSATGELFF
TGTGCCAGCAGTTACCCCCGGGGTAGCGCAACCGGGGAGCTGTTTTTT
>NA|NA|TRBJ1-4|TRBV10-2
CASRQKSNEKLFF
TGCGCCAGCAGACAGAAATCTAATGAAAAACTGTTTTTT
>TRBD1|NA|TRBJ2-3|TRBV6-1
CASSDWGQGASDTQYF
TGTGCCAGCAGTGATTGGGGACAGGGGGCGTCGGATACGCAGTATTTT
>NA|NA|TRBJ1-1|TRBV6-1
CASSRQGIEAFF
TGTGCCAGCTCTAGGCAGGGTATTGAAGCTTTCTTT
>NA|NA|TRBJ2-7|TRBV14
CASSRGLALAYEQYF
TGTGCCAGCAGCCGAGGTCTAGCATTGGCCTACGAGCAGTACTTC
>TRBD2|NA|TRBJ2-1|TRBV7-8
CASSSGTSLFVAFF
TGTGCCAGCAGCTCCGGGACTAGTCTCTTTGTTGCGTTCTTC
>NA|NA|TRBJ2-7|TRBV19
CASSTTTGEQYF
TGTGCCAGTAGTACTACCACTGGCGAGCAGTACTTC
>TRBD1|few|TRBJ1-1|TRBV6-6
CASSGPTGGTEAFF
TGCGCCAGCAGTGGCCCAACAGGGGGAACTGAAGCTTTCTTT
>NA|NA|TRBJ1-1|TRBV5-1
CASSLAGMNTEAFF
TGCGCCAGCAGCTTGGCGGGGATGAACACTGAAGCTTTCTTT